This TCR beta chain came from a study of T cell responses to AZD1222 COVID-19 vaccine. Some clones are missing from TCRdb's copy, which holds only in-frame ones; the method was immunoSEQ multiplex PCR. This sample yields approximately 110,000 clones, of which around 89% are seen a single time; 2% to 3% belongs to the top ten. V dropped 2 bases and J dropped 1 base, with 9 bases sitting between them. Germline V gene lookup returns CDR1 SGHRS and CDR2 YFSETQ. There are 14 residues in the CDR3. The chain links TRBV5-1 to TRBJ1-1; no firm D call. The specimen was peripheral blood, collected on day 0 of AZD1222 vaccination. The receptor's source is an adult in good health. The CDR3 sequence is CASSFMGPNTEAFF. Written as DNA, the CDR3 is TGCGCCAGCAGCTTTATGGGCCCGAACACTGAAGCTTTCTTT.